This TCR beta chain was found in a study of blood T cell repertoires in COVID-19. Study members were between roughly 18 and 89 years old and lived in approximately 25 US regions. Participants had their cohort set by participant-reported clinical history. Recovered status in Cohort 3 required two negative PCRs, clearance, or symptom resolution. The CDR3 loop spans 15 amino acids. Germline loops: CDR1 LNHDA, CDR2 SQIVND (reference sequence). Trimming stripped 9 bases from V and 4 bases from J, with 18 bases between. Per the original data handling: Amplified reference gene primers provided the basis for estimating nucleated cell counts. Libraries were prepared by immunoSEQ multiplex PCR; TCRdb keeps only in-frame clonotypes and omits some of them. D and trimming were read from the DNA, whereas the V and J calls and clone size are those reported in that table. The sample lists some 170,000 clones, approximately 82% occurring once.

Sample: PBMCs or T cells enriched from blood (not recorded which). This sequence originates from a man in his fifties or sixties who had recovered from COVID-19. This chain joins TRBV19 and TRBJ1-4, with D possibly TRBD1 on 5 matching bases. DNA of the CDR3: TGTGCCAGCACCGCGATGGGGGGGGTTAATGAAAAACTGTTTTTT. Its translation: CASTAMGGVNEKLFF.